This paragraph reports one T cell receptor beta chain. Its specificity is unknown. This entry is derived from a study of cytomegalovirus exposure and HLA in healthy donors. PCR involved 60 Vbeta and 13 Jbeta primers. This table comes from immunoSEQ multiplex PCR, and its TCRdb copy is limited to in-frame clones, with some not included. The sample has more than 100,000 clones; roughly 80% are singletons. Broader study findings: Researchers reported from a later analysis that most CMV-associated TCR beta chains appeared HLA-restricted. Associated with cytomegalovirus, according to the listing, were some 180 TCR beta chains.

The sample taken for sequencing was PBMCs. This clonotype originated in a man under 40 in good health and CMV-seronegative.

The CDR3, as DNA: TGTGCCAGCAGACCTACAACAGGGGGAATTTCTAACTATGGCTACACCTTC. Translation: CASRPTTGGISNYGYTF. The gene calls are TRBV7-8 and TRBJ1-2; 8 nucleotides align to TRBD1. There are 17 residues in the CDR3. Germline assignment: CDR1 SGHVS and CDR2 FQNEAQ. V dropped 6 bases and J dropped 0; count of bases not matched to a gene: 12.